The 27 T cell receptor beta chains below all came from one sample that was sequenced in a study of chemoradiotherapy in HPV16-positive cancers (dated by TCRdb to the early 2020s). Libraries were constructed by the immunoSEQ multiplex PCR assay. The immuneACCESS repertoire file appears here via TCRdb, limited to in-frame rearrangements. These files lack a portion of the clones; in checked studies, under half of the deficit traces to unresolved V genes, and the cause of the others is not known. A total of about 68,000 clones appear in this sample, about nine tenths of them only once. 4% to 5% of the sample rests with the top ten. Material: blood, obtained from a patient who underwent chemoradiotherapy. Receptors were obtained from a human donor with HPV-associated anogenital cancer.

The J gene is TRBJ2-3, the V gene TRBV15, with 8 positions matching TRBD2. V shed 3 bases, J shed 4 bases, and the junction held 6 bases outside the gene matches. CDR3 length: 15 amino acids. Germline assignment: CDR1 LNHNV and CDR2 YYDKDF (reference sequence). This chain's CDR3 is CATSSRGGRSDTQYF. CDR3 coding DNA: TGTGCCACCAGCAGTCGGGGGGGCCGCTCAGATACGCAGTATTTT.

The CDR3 DNA reads as TGTGCCAGCAGTTACTCGGGACATAATGAAAAACTGTTTTTT. Its translation is CASSYSGHNEKLFF. The chain combines TRBV6-5 with TRBJ1-4, with D possibly TRBD1 on 6 matching bases. Per germline, CDR1 MNHEY and CDR2 SVGAGI. The CDR3 sequence is 14 residues long. The V end lost 0 bases, the J end lost 4 bases, and 6 bases lay between the germline ends.

The V gene is TRBV18, the J gene TRBJ2-7; D gene uncertain. Germline V gene lookup returns CDR1 KGHSH and CDR2 LQKENI. The CDR3 spans 16 residues. With 3 bases removed from V and 2 bases from J, the gap between germline ends came to 17 bases. Here the CDR3 reads CASSPSGRKDTYEQYF. DNA of the CDR3: TGTGCCAGCTCACCCAGTGGCAGGAAAGATACCTACGAGCAGTACTTC.

The chain links TRBV7-2 to TRBJ1-2, with 10 bases fitting TRBD1. CDR3 length: 15 residues. From germline, CDR1 is SGHTA and CDR2 FQGNSA. V lost 7 bases to trimming and J lost 5 bases; unmatched junction nucleotides: 10. CDR3 sequence reads: CASTEPGTGEYGYTF. CDR3 nucleotide sequence: TGTGCCAGCACCGAACCTGGGACAGGGGAATATGGCTACACCTTC. The full variable domain, its missing parts supplied by reference TRBV7-2 and TRBJ1-2, is GAGVSQSPSNKVTEKGKDVELRCDPISGHTALYWYRQSLGQGLEFLIYFQGNSAPDKSGLPSDRFSAERTGGSVSTLTIQRTQQEDSAVYLCASTEPGTGEYGYTFGSGTRLTVV.

The chain recombines TRBV6-1 with TRBJ2-7; TRBD1 or TRBD2 may be the D gene (5 bases each). V lost 3 bases and J lost 4, with 16 bases in between. This CDR3 has 15 residues. Germline loops: CDR1 MNHNS, CDR2 SASEGT. CDR3 DNA sequence: TGTGCCAGCAGTGACTACGGGGACCCGGGGTACGAGCAGTACTTC. This gives the protein CASSDYGDPGYEQYF.

This sequence joins TRBV5-1 and TRBJ1-1; 10 nucleotides align to TRBD1. Trimming cost V 5 bases and J 6 bases; bases outside gene matches: 7. CDR3 length: 14 residues. Germline V gene lookup returns CDR1 SGHRS and CDR2 YFSETQ. CDR3 nucleotides: TGCGCCAGCAGGTCGGGACAGGGGAGCGCTGAAGCTTTCTTT. Translation gives CASRSGQGSAEAFF.

Here the CDR3 DNA reads TGTGCCAGCTCACCAAGAAGGCAGGGGGTGAACACTGAAGCTTTCTTT. Encoded protein: CASSPRRQGVNTEAFF. The chain uses TRBV18 and TRBJ1-1; 7 nucleotides match TRBD1. J lost 0 bases, V lost 2 bases, and 6 bases had no gene match. In germline, CDR1 is KGHSH, CDR2 LQKENI. The CDR3 spans 16 residues.

Here the CDR3 DNA reads TGTGCCAGCAGCCCGACTAGGCAGGGGGCTTTCTTT. Protein sequence: CASSPTRQGAFF. This chain joins TRBV7-9 and TRBJ1-1; tentative D call: TRBD1 (6 bases). V was shortened by 5 bases and J by 11 bases, with 15 bases between the two germline ends. CDR3 size: 12 residues. Germline CDR1 SEHNR, CDR2 FQNEAQ (reference sequence).

This rearrangement joins TRBV28 to TRBJ2-7; 7 positions agree with TRBD1. The CDR3 sequence is 15 residues long. V shed 2 bases and J 2 bases; nucleotides not matched to a gene: 6. Looked up from germline, CDR1 is MDHEN and CDR2 is SYDVKM. The CDR3 sequence is CASSLRGQPAYEQYF. The CDR3 coding sequence is TGTGCCAGCAGTTTAAGGGGACAGCCTGCCTACGAGCAGTACTTC.

This chain connects TRBV19 to TRBJ1-2, with D perhaps TRBD1 (6 bases). This CDR3 has 15 amino acids. V was clipped by 1 base and J by 8 bases, with 17 bases between them. Per germline, CDR1 LNHDA and CDR2 SQIVND (reference sequence). CDR3 in amino acids: CASSIGKQGIIGYTF. The CDR3 nucleotides are TGTGCCAGTAGTATAGGTAAACAGGGAATTATCGGCTACACCTTC.

The chain employs TRBV28 and TRBJ2-3, with TRBD2 identical over 10 bases. The germline V gene has CDR1 MDHEN and CDR2 SYDVKM. The CDR3 runs 14 residues. J lost 1 base, V lost 11 bases, and 6 bases had no gene match. CDR3 DNA sequence: TGTGCCTGTTGGACTAGCGGAGGCACAGATACGCAGTATTTT. Translated: CACWTSGGTDTQYF.

This clone showed up just once. The chain links TRBV5-4 to TRBJ2-1, with TRBD1 identical over 10 bases. Germline lookup yields CDR1 SGHNT and CDR2 YYREEE (reference sequence). J was trimmed by 7 bases and V by 4 bases; bases with no gene match: 8. The CDR3 has 15 residues. CDR3 nucleotides: TGTGCCAGCAGCCTCCGGGACAGGGGTACGAATGAGCAGTTCTTC. Translated, it gives CASSLRDRGTNEQFF.

The rearrangement joins TRBV5-1 to TRBJ2-5; TRBD1 matches 9 bases. Matching the DNA end better, TRBJ2-7 makes the J call doubtful. The germline V gene encodes CDR1 SGHRS and CDR2 YFSETQ. The CDR3 is made up of 14 amino acids. CDR3 residues: CASRPGTGNYEQYF. The CDR3 nucleotides are TGCGCCAGCAGGCCCGGGACAGGGAACTACGAGCAGTACTTC.

The rearrangement links TRBV7-2 to TRBJ1-1; weak D call: TRBD1 (6 bases). CDR3 length: 15 residues. Germline loops: CDR1 SGHTA, CDR2 FQGNSA. Between the trimmed V and J ends, which lost 2 bases and 1 base, there was a span of 11 bases. CDR3 bases: TGTGCCAGCAGCTTAAGTACAGGGAGGAACACTGAAGCTTTCTTT. This gives the protein CASSLSTGRNTEAFF.

V and J are TRBV5-6 and TRBJ1-5; D is uncertain. There are 13 residues in the CDR3. V was trimmed by 1 base and J by 3 bases, leaving 5 bases between them. CDR1 and CDR2 from the germline V gene are SGHDT and YYEEEE. The CDR3 reads CASSLTTNQPQHF. CDR3 bases: TGTGCCAGCAGCTTGACGACCAATCAGCCCCAGCATTTT.

This clone was observed a single time. The chain recombines TRBV11-2 with TRBJ2-7, with TRBD2 matching 13 bases. With V trimmed by 5 bases and J by 7 bases, 5 bases remained unmatched. The CDR3 consists of 14 residues. The V gene's germline CDR1 is SGHAT and CDR2 FQNNGV. CDR3: CASSPPGLAGEQYF. CDR3 coding DNA: TGTGCCAGCAGCCCACCGGGACTAGCGGGAGAGCAGTACTTC.

As DNA, the CDR3 is TGTGCCTGGAGTGTACTTCGAGGAAGGGGTCATGGCTACACCTTC. It specifies CAWSVLRGRGHGYTF. This chain uses TRBV30 with TRBJ1-2, with a possible D match to TRBD1 (5 bases). CDR3 size: 15 residues. Germline-derived CDR1 and CDR2 are GTSNPN and SVGIG (reference sequence). V lost 0 bases to trimming and J lost 6 bases, with 17 bases between them.

V and J are TRBV7-9 and TRBJ2-5; 7 positions match TRBD1. The CDR3 loop spans 15 amino acids. With V trimmed by 5 bases and J by 2 bases, 8 bases remained unmatched. Germline V gene data show CDR1 as SEHNR and CDR2 as FQNEAQ (reference sequence). CDR3 sequence (DNA): TGTGCCAGCAGCATCGGGACAGCAGAACAAGAGACCCAGTACTTC. Its translation: CASSIGTAEQETQYF.

The rearrangement uses TRBV15 and TRBJ1-5; a possible D gene is TRBD1 (5 bases). This CDR3 has 16 amino acids. V was clipped by 0 bases and J by 6 bases, with 15 bases between them. Germline V CDR1 and CDR2: LNHNV, YYDKDF (reference sequence). Here the CDR3 reads CATSRDSMGGLQPQHF. CDR3 nucleotide sequence: TGTGCCACCAGCAGAGATTCTATGGGGGGTCTTCAGCCCCAGCATTTT.

This chain uses TRBV19 with TRBJ1-5; 9 positions agree with TRBD1. After removal of 6 bases from V and 3 bases from J, the junction contained 6 bases not matched to a gene. The CDR3 covers 15 residues. The germline gives CDR1 LNHDA, CDR2 SQIVND (reference sequence). For the CDR3, the DNA is TGTGCCAGTAGCTGGACAGGGGTGGACAATCAGCCCCAGCATTTT. Protein product: CASSWTGVDNQPQHF.

This sequence joins TRBV30 and TRBJ1-5, with D hard to call. The V end lost 1 base, the J end lost 0 bases, and 7 bases lay between the germline ends. Per germline, CDR1 GTSNPN and CDR2 SVGIG (reference sequence). This CDR3 is built from 14 residues. The CDR3 sequence is CAWSEGNSNQPQHF. Written as DNA, the CDR3 is TGTGCCTGGAGTGAAGGGAATAGCAATCAGCCCCAGCATTTT.

This chain links TRBV27 with TRBJ2-2; weak D call: TRBD1 (6 bases). With 4 bases removed from V and 1 base from J, the gap between germline ends came to 7 bases. From germline, CDR1 is MNHEY and CDR2 SMNVEV (reference sequence). The CDR3 is 14 residues long. CDR3 nucleotide sequence: TGTGCCAGCAGTTACAGGGTGAACACCGGGGAGCTGTTTTTT. Protein sequence: CASSYRVNTGELFF.

This chain connects TRBV2 to TRBJ2-5, with TRBD2 matching 7 bases. The germline V gene encodes CDR1 SNHLY and CDR2 FYNNEI. The V and J ends lost 2 bases and 5 bases, in that order; junction bases with no gene match: 8. This CDR3 has 15 residues. The CDR3 nucleotides read TGTGCCAGCAGTGAAAGGAGCGGGACGGGCGAGACCCAGTACTTC. This gives the protein CASSERSGTGETQYF.

The V and J genes are TRBV21-1 and TRBJ1-5. TRBV21-1 is shown as a pseudogene. The CDR3 runs 16 residues. The CDR3 protein is CASSSQEGMSNQPQHF. CDR3 DNA: TGTGCCAGCAGCTCGCAAGAGGGTATGAGCAATCAGCCCCAGCATTTT.

The chain carries TRBV7-9 and TRBJ1-3, with D perhaps TRBD1 (6 bases). V lost 0 bases, J lost 4 bases, and 13 bases lay in between. The CDR3 consists of 16 residues. Germline CDR1 reads SEHNR; CDR2 reads FQNEAQ (reference sequence). The DNA of the CDR3 is TGTGCCAGCAGCTTAGCGGGGGCAGGGCAAGGAAACACCATATATTTT. It encodes CASSLAGAGQGNTIYF.

This clone was detected once. The chain is built from TRBV2 and TRBJ2-3, with D possibly being TRBD2 (6 bases). V was pared by 5 bases and J by 1 base, with 13 bases between. CDR1 and CDR2 from the germline V gene are SNHLY and FYNNEI. The CDR3 totals 15 residues. In nucleotides, the CDR3 is TGTGCCAGCAGTAAAATGCGGGGCGGCACAGATACGCAGTATTTT. It codes for CASSKMRGGTDTQYF.

The V call is TRBV6-5, the J call TRBJ1-2; D is unresolved. Per the germline V gene, CDR1 is MNHEY and CDR2 is SVGAGI. The V end was cut by 3 bases, the J end by 7 bases, with 12 bases between. The CDR3 totals 13 residues. The DNA of the CDR3 is TGTGCCAGCAGTTATGACCCCCTAAGTGGCTACACCTTC. Protein: CASSYDPLSGYTF.